These 32 T cell receptor beta chains were all obtained from the same sample, sequenced in a study of blood T cells in healthy people across ages. Combining a sample-barcoded 5' primer with a J-beta primer mix, a second PCR ran for 7 to 11 cycles. Using its own MiXCR run on the 5' RACE reads, TCRdb lists one record per CDR3 protein. The sample contains a few hundred thousand distinct CDR3 sequences, roughly half of which appear only once. What was sequenced was blood. Receptors were obtained from a man between 60 and 75 years old in good health.

The DNA for the CDR3 is TGTGCCAGCAGCTTAGGCAGGGGGCGCGGTAGCCCCTACGAGCAGTACTTC. It encodes CASSLGRGRGSPYEQYF. The rearrangement links TRBV7-2 to TRBJ2-7, with 8 bases lining up with TRBD1. There are 17 residues in the CDR3. In germline, CDR1 is SGHTA, CDR2 FQGNSA. Trimming took 1 base from V and 2 from J; bases not matched to a gene: 10.

This clonotype occurred a few times. This chain joins TRBV12-3 or TRBV12-4 and TRBJ1-1; D might be TRBD1 (5 bases). This CDR3 spans 13 amino acids. The ends were cut back, 7 bases at V and 5 bases at J, with 14 bases in the middle. CDR3 residues: CASTKGQGTEAFF. The CDR3 DNA reads TGTGCCAGCACCAAAGGGCAGGGAACTGAAGCTTTCTTT.

This clonotype was seen a few times. The chain joins TRBV10-3 to TRBJ2-7; D not certain. CDR3 size: 14 residues. The V gene's germline CDR1 is ENHRY and CDR2 SYGVKD. V lost 4 bases to trimming and J lost 1 base, with 11 bases between them. The CDR3 sequence is CAISGTTYSYEQYF. For the CDR3, the DNA is TGTGCCATCAGTGGGACCACCTATTCCTACGAGCAGTACTTC.

This rearrangement joins TRBV29-1 to TRBJ2-1; 15 nucleotides line up with TRBD2. The V gene's germline CDR1 is SQVTM and CDR2 ANQGSEA. The length of the CDR3 is 16 residues. V trimming: 4 bases; J trimming: 1 base; junction bases outside the gene matches: 2. Here the CDR3 DNA reads TGCAGCGTTGGGACTAGCGGGAGGGGGTCCTACAATGAGCAGTTCTTC. Encoded protein: CSVGTSGRGSYNEQFF.

The chain uses TRBV7-2 and TRBJ2-7; unclear D gene. V shed 1 base and J shed 6 bases, with 13 bases lying between them. CDR3 size: 14 residues. Germline V gives CDR1 SGHTA, CDR2 FQGNSA. CDR3 sequence (DNA): TGTGCCAGCAGCTTAGAAGGATCCAGCCGCGAGCAGTACTTC. Its protein is CASSLEGSSREQYF.

The sample holds a few counts of this clonotype. The rearrangement links TRBV7-3 to TRBJ2-4, with TRBD2 identical over 8 bases. The DNA end lines up better with TRBJ2-7; the J call may be wrong. CDR1 and CDR2 (germline): SGHTA, FQGTGA. This CDR3 comprises 15 residues. The chain's CDR3 is CASSQDTSGDYEQYF. The CDR3 DNA is TGTGCCAGCAGCCAAGACACTAGCGGAGACTACGAGCAGTACTTC.

This clonotype was seen more than once but under ten times. This sequence joins TRBV20-1 and TRBJ2-3; D unresolved. Trimming took 2 bases from V and 3 from J, leaving 9 bases between them. Looked up from germline, CDR1 is DFQATT and CDR2 is SNEGSKA (reference sequence). The CDR3 is made up of 13 amino acids. The CDR3, as DNA: TGCAGTGCTAGAAACAGTGTGACAGATACGCAGTATTTT. Translated, it gives CSARNSVTDTQYF.

The chain is built from TRBV13 and TRBJ2-4; D ambiguous. Germline lookup yields CDR1 PRHDT and CDR2 FYEKMQ (reference sequence). The CDR3 has 12 residues. V lost 4 bases to trimming and J lost 6 bases, with 7 bases between them. CDR3 nucleotides: TGTGCCAGCAGCTCGGCCGGAAACATTCAGTACTTC. The encoded protein is CASSSAGNIQYF.

This clonotype was seen more than once but under ten times. This chain links TRBV7-2 with TRBJ2-1; no reliable D call. Gene TRBJ2-7 matches the end of the DNA better, so the J call may be wrong. CDR3 length: 15 residues. Germline CDR1 reads SGHTA; CDR2 reads FQGNSA. The CDR3 region is CASSLEVGTYNEQYF. CDR3 nucleotide sequence: TGTGCCAGCAGCTTAGAAGTCGGCACTTACAATGAGCAGTACTTC.

In this sample, this clonotype turned up a few times. V gene TRBV29-1 combines with J gene TRBJ2-5; D might be TRBD2 (6 bases). The V and J ends lost 4 bases and 4 bases respectively, with 16 bases between them. The CDR3 runs to 14 residues. Germline assignment: CDR1 SQVTM and CDR2 ANQGSEA. CDR3 protein: CSVASRRGTETQYF. CDR3 nucleotide sequence: TGCAGCGTTGCTTCGAGGCGCGGGACAGAGACCCAGTACTTC.

The CDR3 here is CASSIRQDKANYGYTF. CDR3 nucleotide sequence: TGTGCCAGCAGTATACGACAAGACAAGGCTAACTATGGCTACACCTTC. The chain has TRBV27 and TRBJ1-2; D gene uncertain. The germline gives CDR1 MNHEY, CDR2 SMNVEV (reference sequence). The CDR3 extends over 16 amino acids. Trimming removed 5 bases at V and 0 bases at J, with 16 bases between.

The chain links TRBV7-2 to TRBJ2-5; no definite D call. This CDR3 has 15 amino acids. Germline values: CDR1 SGHTA, CDR2 FQGNSA. With 4 bases removed from V and 5 bases from J, the gap between germline ends came to 17 bases. As DNA, the CDR3 is TGTGCCAGCAGCTCCGGGCGCCGAGGTGGGGAGACCCAGTACTTC. It translates to CASSSGRRGGETQYF.

The genes are TRBV20-1 and TRBJ1-2; D is uncertain. This CDR3 has 14 residues. V lost 3 bases and J 4 bases, leaving 15 bases between the germline ends. Germline CDR1 DFQATT, CDR2 SNEGSKA (reference sequence). This CDR3 is CSARNGGSVYGYTF. In nucleotides, the CDR3 is TGCAGTGCTAGGAATGGTGGCAGTGTCTATGGCTACACCTTC.

This chain connects TRBV5-1 to TRBJ2-3; D ambiguous. The V end was cut by 1 base, the J end by 3 bases, with 6 bases between. This CDR3 spans 13 amino acids. CDR1 and CDR2 (germline): SGHRS, YFSETQ. CDR3 in DNA: TGCGCCAGCAGCTTGTTCGGGACAGATACGCAGTATTTT. Its translation is CASSLFGTDTQYF.

Details on this clonotype: One end of the junction fails to match germline, which may point to a read error. V is TRBV29-1 and J is TRBJ2-1; possible D gene TRBD1, 5 bases. Germline loops: CDR1 SQVTM, CDR2 ANQGSEA. This CDR3 is 16 amino acids long. CDR3 protein: CSVRRAQGRSYNERFF. The CDR3 DNA is TGCAGCGTTCGGAGAGCCCAGGGTAGGTCCTACAATGAGCGGTTCTTC.

With respect to this clonotype: The germline gene is not matched at one end of the junction; a read error may be the cause. This rearrangement joins TRBV3-1 to TRBJ2-1, with TRBD2 matching 10 bases. The CDR3 loop spans 14 amino acids. Germline CDR1 is LGHDT and CDR2 is YNNKEL (reference sequence). The CDR3 sequence is CTSSQEASGGEQFF. CDR3 DNA: TGTACCAGCAGCCAAGAGGCTAGCGGGGGCGAGCAGTTCTTC.

This clonotype was seen ten or more times. The chain joins TRBV7-2 to TRBJ2-1, with D possibly matching TRBD2 (6 bases). V was pared by 7 bases and J by 7 bases, with 17 bases between. Germline CDR1 SGHTA, CDR2 FQGNSA. The CDR3 is 14 amino acids. This CDR3 is CASTYGGRGNEQFF. The CDR3 DNA reads TGTGCCAGCACCTACGGGGGTAGAGGAAATGAGCAGTTCTTC.

This clonotype was found a few times. This chain links TRBV7-2 with TRBJ2-5; 10 nucleotides match TRBD2. The CDR3 is 15 residues long. The V segment lost 1 base and the J segment 11 bases; nucleotides outside the gene matches: 10. Germline assignment: CDR1 SGHTA and CDR2 FQGNSA. The CDR3 DNA is TGTGCCAGCAGCTTAGTAACTAGCGGGATGGGAGAGCAGTACTTC. Its protein product is CASSLVTSGMGEQYF.

This clonotype appeared a few times. CDR3 nucleotides: TGTGCCAGCAGCCGCACCCGGGCCCTGAGCAATCAGCCCCAGCATTTT. Protein sequence: CASSRTRALSNQPQHF. The chain links TRBV12-3 or TRBV12-4 to TRBJ1-5; D gene uncertain. The CDR3 spans 16 residues. Trimming removed 6 bases from V and 1 base from J, with 16 bases in between.

This clonotype was seen ten or more times. V usage is TRBV29-1 and J usage is TRBJ1-2; 7 positions match TRBD1. Looked up from germline, CDR1 is SQVTM and CDR2 is ANQGSEA. V trimming: 4 bases; J trimming: 4 bases; junction bases outside the gene matches: 12. The CDR3 spans 15 residues. The CDR3 DNA reads TGCAGCGTTGGAAAATTGAGGGGGCAAAGCTATGGCTACACCTTC. This encodes CSVGKLRGQSYGYTF.

The chain is built from TRBV7-2 and TRBJ2-1; D is unresolved. V lost 2 bases and J 2 bases, leaving 13 bases between the germline ends. There are 16 residues in the CDR3. CDR1 SGHTA and CDR2 FQGNSA come from the germline V gene. CDR3 in amino acids: CASSLSGGIPYNEQFF. The CDR3, as DNA: TGTGCCAGCAGCTTATCGGGCGGAATCCCCTACAATGAGCAGTTCTTC.

This clonotype was detected a few times. This chain links TRBV5-1 with TRBJ2-7; D not certain. Germline V lookup: CDR1 SGHRS, CDR2 YFSETQ. The CDR3 loop spans 13 amino acids. Between the trimmed V and J ends, which lost 4 bases and 4 bases, there was a span of 12 bases. CDR3 coding DNA: TGCGCCAGCAGCGAGATGCCCACTTACGAGCAGTACTTC. This translates into CASSEMPTYEQYF.

This clonotype turned up a few times. The CDR3 DNA sequence: TGCAGTGCTAGAGAAAGTCTCAACCGGGGGCAGTTCTTC. Its protein is CSARESLNRGQFF. This chain links TRBV20-1 with TRBJ2-1; a weak D match, TRBD2 (5 bases). CDR1 DFQATT and CDR2 SNEGSKA come from the germline V gene (reference sequence). The CDR3 runs to 13 residues. Trimming took off 0 bases at V and 12 bases at J, with 15 bases between the two ends.

This chain joins TRBV10-3 and TRBJ2-3; 14 bases map to TRBD2. With V trimmed by 2 bases and J by 4 bases, 2 bases remained unmatched. CDR1 and CDR2 from the germline V gene are ENHRY and SYGVKD. The length of the CDR3 is 16 residues. The CDR3 sequence is CAISEGTSGSPDTQYF. As DNA, the CDR3 is TGTGCCATCAGTGAGGGGACTAGCGGGAGTCCAGATACGCAGTATTTT.

The rearrangement joins TRBV9 to TRBJ2-7; a weak D match, TRBD2 (6 bases). Trimming pared 3 bases from V and 7 bases from J, leaving 23 bases between. The CDR3 sequence is 16 residues long. CDR1 and CDR2 (germline): SGDLS, YYNGEE. CDR3: CASSAPSDSSYNEQYF. For the CDR3, the DNA is TGTGCCAGCAGCGCCCCTAGCGACAGCTCCTACAATGAGCAGTACTTC.

V gene TRBV20-1 combines with J gene TRBJ2-2, with D possibly being TRBD1 (6 bases). The CDR3 is 15 amino acids. Per the germline V gene, CDR1 is DFQATT and CDR2 is SNEGSKA (reference sequence). V lost 3 bases and J lost 4, with 15 bases in between. The CDR3 bases are TGCAGTGCTAGTAACAGGGAAAGGAGCACCGGGGAGCTGTTTTTT. Its protein is CSASNRERSTGELFF.

The chain employs TRBV9 and TRBJ2-1; no clear D gene. The CDR3 totals 15 residues. The V end was cut by 3 bases, the J end by 0 bases, with 10 bases between. Germline-derived CDR1 and CDR2 are SGDLS and YYNGEE. The CDR3 DNA follows: TGTGCCAGCAGCGGGGGTCGGAACTCCTACAATGAGCAGTTCTTC. Its protein is CASSGGRNSYNEQFF.

The V call is TRBV7-9, the J call TRBJ1-4; D call uncertain. The V and J ends lost 5 bases and 1 base respectively, with 11 bases between them. Germline CDR1 reads SEHNR; CDR2 reads FQNEAQ (reference sequence). This CDR3 is built from 15 residues. The CDR3 DNA reads as TGTGCCAGCAGCACCGAGGACGGAACTAATGAAAAACTGTTTTTT. Encoded protein: CASSTEDGTNEKLFF.

The chain uses TRBV20-1 and TRBJ2-3; D ambiguous. With 4 bases removed from V and 1 base from J, the gap between germline ends came to 15 bases. The CDR3 spans 15 residues. Germline CDR1 is DFQATT and CDR2 is SNEGSKA (reference sequence). The CDR3 reads CSATVETSRTDTQYF. Written as DNA, the CDR3 is TGCAGTGCTACGGTGGAGACCAGTCGCACAGATACGCAGTATTTT.

This clonotype was detected a few times. CDR3 in DNA: TGTGCCAGCAGCCAAGAGGGGCCATCGGCCAAAAACATTCAGTACTTC. Translating it yields CASSQEGPSAKNIQYF. J is TRBJ2-4 and V is TRBV3-1; D is possibly TRBD1 (5 bases). The V and J ends lost 0 bases and 1 base respectively, with 10 bases between them. In germline, CDR1 is LGHDT, CDR2 YNNKEL (reference sequence). The CDR3 contains 16 residues.

The chain recombines TRBV12-3 or TRBV12-4 with TRBJ1-2; 8 nucleotides match TRBD1. J lost 0 bases, V lost 7 bases, and 7 bases had no gene match. CDR3 length equals 15 residues. CDR3 sequence: CASIRSGGSNYGYTF. CDR3 DNA sequence: TGTGCCAGCATCCGATCAGGGGGCTCTAACTATGGCTACACCTTC.

V is TRBV7-3 and J is TRBJ2-1, with a possible D match to TRBD1 (6 bases). Germline CDR1 and CDR2: SGHTA and FQGTGA. CDR3 length equals 15 residues. Trimming took 2 bases from V and 6 from J, leaving 14 bases between them. DNA of the CDR3: TGTGCCAGCAGCTTACTGCCCCAGGGGTCCAATGAGCAGTTCTTC. Residues: CASSLLPQGSNEQFF.